The 26 T cell receptor beta chains listed next were all sequenced from one sample in a study of shared clonotypes between healthy human individuals. Here immunoSEQ multiplex PCR was the method, and the copy in TCRdb shows in-frame clones only, minus some. This table holds about 2.4 million clones, about 92% found once. The sequenced sample consisted of naive CD4+ T cells sorted from blood. Subset described: CD45RA+ positively selected. The receptors stem from a young man in good health.

J is TRBJ2-2 and V is TRBV30, with 8 bases lining up with TRBD1. The CDR3 consists of 16 residues. Losses at the gene ends were 0 bases for V and 1 base for J; bases not matched to a gene: 4. The germline V gene has CDR1 GTSNPN and CDR2 SVGIG (reference sequence). The CDR3 nucleotides read TGTGCCTGGAGTGTACAGGGGACAGGGAACACCGGGGAGCTGTTTTTT. This codes for CAWSVQGTGNTGELFF. Looking up the rest from reference TRBV30 and TRBJ2-2 gives the full variable domain: SQTIHQWPATLVQPVGSPLSLECTVEGTSNPNLYWYRQAAGRGLQLLFYSVGIGQISSEVPQNLSASRPQDRQFILSSKKLLLSDSGFYLCAWSVQGTGNTGELFFGEGSRLTVL.

V and J are TRBV5-4 and TRBJ1-2; D might be TRBD1 (5 bases). CDR3 length: 14 amino acids. Trimming pared 4 bases from V and 3 bases from J, leaving 13 bases between. Germline V lookup: CDR1 SGHNT, CDR2 YYREEE (reference sequence). The CDR3 region has the DNA TGTGCCAGCAGCCCGGCGGGGGTAGACTATGGCTACACCTTC. Protein product: CASSPAGVDYGYTF. The complete variable domain, with remaining parts taken from reference TRBV5-4 and TRBJ1-2, reads ETGVTQSPTHLIKTRGQQVTLRCSSQSGHNTVSWYQQALGQGPQFIFQYYREEENGRGNFPPRFSGLQFPNYSSELNVNALELDDSALYLCASSPAGVDYGYTFGSGTRLTVV.

This chain connects TRBV10-2 to TRBJ2-1; perhaps TRBD2 as D (7 bases). CDR3 length: 15 residues. The ends were cut back, 6 bases at V and 5 bases at J, with 17 bases in the middle. The V gene's germline CDR1 is WSHSY and CDR2 SAAADI. The CDR3 loop reads CASRVGGGSNNEQFF. CDR3 bases: TGCGCCAGCAGGGTCGGGGGCGGGAGTAACAATGAGCAGTTCTTC.

The V gene is TRBV7-8, the J gene TRBJ2-3; the D is unclear. The V and J ends lost 7 bases and 0 bases respectively, with 17 bases between them. Germline values: CDR1 SGHVS, CDR2 FQNEAQ. The CDR3 is 16 amino acids. The CDR3 DNA reads as TGTGCCAGCACCGCCCCGAGACTGGCGAGCACAGATACGCAGTATTTT. It yields the protein CASTAPRLASTDTQYF.

On this clone itself: This same CDR3 is encoded by further DNA sequences in the sample. V is TRBV9 and J is TRBJ1-3; no clear D. V lost 0 bases to trimming and J lost 1 base, with 5 bases between them. The CDR3 covers 14 residues. CDR1 and CDR2 from the germline V gene are SGDLS and YYNGEE. The CDR3 loop reads CASSVDSSGNTIYF. CDR3 DNA sequence: TGTGCCAGCAGCGTAGACAGTTCTGGAAACACCATATATTTT.

With regard to this clone: The junction differs from germline at one of its ends, possibly a read error. The chain employs TRBV6-4 and TRBJ2-3, with D tentatively TRBD1 (5 bases). The germline gives CDR1 MRHNA, CDR2 SNTAGT. The CDR3 contains 15 residues. The DNA for the CDR3 is TGTGCCGGCAGTGAAGGCTGGCAGGGAACAGATACGCAGTATTTT. Protein sequence: CAGSEGWQGTDTQYF.

The chain uses TRBV27 and TRBJ2-3, with no clear D. The germline V and J ends were trimmed by 8 bases and 0 bases, with 9 bases remaining between them. This CDR3 region has 13 residues. CDR1 and CDR2 (germline): MNHEY, SMNVEV (reference sequence). In nucleotides, the CDR3 is TGTGCCAGCCTCCGTTCTAGCACAGATACGCAGTATTTT. This encodes CASLRSSTDTQYF.

The rearrangement joins TRBV21-1 to TRBJ2-7; the DNA was not used to check the table's D call, TRBD2. TRBV21-1 is marked as a pseudogene. This CDR3 contains 17 residues. The CDR3, as DNA: TGTGCCAGCAGCTGTCGGTCTGAGGCCGACGAGGCCTACGAGCAGTACTTC. Translating gives CASSCRSEADEAYEQYF.

The J gene is TRBJ2-1, the V gene TRBV6-1; no clear D gene. CDR1 and CDR2 (germline): MNHNS, SASEGT. Trimming took off 4 bases at V and 2 bases at J, with 12 bases between the two ends. This CDR3 region has 15 residues. The CDR3 bases are TGTGCCAGCAGTGTGGGCCCGGACCCCTACAATGAGCAGTTCTTC. It encodes CASSVGPDPYNEQFF.

The chain carries TRBV29-1 and TRBJ2-1; D tentatively reads TRBD1 or TRBD2 (7 bases each). The CDR3 is 14 residues long. Germline lookup yields CDR1 SQVTM and CDR2 ANQGSEA. The germline V and J ends were trimmed by 6 bases and 9 bases, with 21 bases remaining between them. The CDR3 region has the DNA TGCAGCGTACAAACAGGGGCCATAGCGGGTGAGCAGTTCTTC. It is translated as CSVQTGAIAGEQFF.

V gene TRBV5-1 combines with J gene TRBJ2-3; TRBD2 aligns across 9 bases. V shed 2 bases and J 1 base; nucleotides not matched to a gene: 5. The CDR3 runs to 16 residues. Germline V lookup: CDR1 SGHRS, CDR2 YFSETQ. The CDR3 here is CASSLSVAGGTDTQYF. The CDR3 DNA reads as TGCGCCAGCAGCTTATCCGTAGCGGGGGGCACAGATACGCAGTATTTT.

The chain links TRBV5-1 to TRBJ1-3, with D possibly matching TRBD1 (5 bases). The germline V and J ends were trimmed by 0 bases and 4 bases, with 11 bases remaining between them. Germline loops: CDR1 SGHRS, CDR2 YFSETQ. This CDR3 contains 15 residues. The CDR3 here is CASSLDGGDGNTIYF. CDR3 DNA: TGCGCCAGCAGCTTGGACGGGGGTGACGGAAACACCATATATTTT.

This clone has a handful of counts. The chain couples TRBV7-2 to TRBJ1-1; D may be TRBD1 (6 bases). This CDR3 spans 14 amino acids. The V gene lost 5 bases and the J gene lost 2 bases, with 12 bases spanning the gap. Germline assignment: CDR1 SGHTA and CDR2 FQGNSA. CDR3 in amino acids: CASSLGGINTEAFF. CDR3 in DNA: TGTGCCAGCAGCCTAGGGGGGATAAACACTGAAGCTTTCTTT.

The V call is TRBV7-2, the J call TRBJ2-5; 12 bases agree with TRBD2. This CDR3 is built from 15 residues. Germline loops: CDR1 SGHTA, CDR2 FQGNSA. V gave up 5 bases and J gave up 3 bases; unmatched junction bases: 4. The CDR3 coding sequence is TGTGCCAGCAGCCCTAGCGGGAGGGTAGAAGAGACCCAGTACTTC. Protein product: CASSPSGRVEETQYF.

CDR3 region: CASARGSSYEQYF. For the CDR3, the DNA is TGTGCCAGCGCGCGAGGCAGCTCCTACGAGCAGTACTTC. This sequence joins TRBV6-6 and TRBJ2-7; D is unresolved. The germline V and J ends were trimmed by 8 bases and 0 bases, with 11 bases remaining between them. The CDR3 totals 13 residues. The germline CDR1 and CDR2 sequences are MNHNY and SVGAGI (reference sequence).

The chain links TRBV19 to TRBJ1-2, with 8 bases aligning to TRBD1. The CDR3 consists of 14 residues. Germline loops: CDR1 LNHDA, CDR2 SQIVND (reference sequence). V dropped 5 bases and J dropped 7; count of bases not matched to a gene: 9. CDR3 in amino acids: CASSGRQGMVGYTF. CDR3 in DNA: TGTGCCAGTAGTGGAAGACAGGGGATGGTTGGCTACACCTTC.

The chain recombines TRBV28 with TRBJ1-1; 8 positions match TRBD1. The CDR3 sequence is 15 residues long. The V gene's germline CDR1 is MDHEN and CDR2 SYDVKM. Trimming removed 6 bases from V and 2 bases from J; junction bases left unmatched: 8. CDR3 bases: TGTGCCAGCAGACCTCGGGACAGGTCCAACACTGAAGCTTTCTTT. Amino acids: CASRPRDRSNTEAFF.

V and J are TRBV12-5 and TRBJ2-5; 7 positions agree with TRBD1. V gave up 3 bases and J gave up 3 bases; unmatched junction bases: 1. Germline V gene lookup returns CDR1 LGHNT and CDR2 FRNRAP. The length of the CDR3 is 13 residues. The CDR3 DNA sequence: TGTGCTAGTGGTTTCGGGACAGAAGAGACCCAGTACTTC. Translation: CASGFGTEETQYF.

J is TRBJ2-2 and V is TRBV5-4; possible D gene TRBD1, 5 bases. Between the trimmed V and J ends, which lost 9 bases and 0 bases, there was a span of 18 bases. The CDR3 is made up of 16 amino acids. Germline lookup yields CDR1 SGHNT and CDR2 YYREEE (reference sequence). CDR3 nucleotide sequence: TGTGCCACCTTGGGGCGCAGCACATCGAACACCGGGGAGCTGTTTTTT. This codes for CATLGRSTSNTGELFF.

This chain uses TRBV9 with TRBJ2-5, with 14 bases aligning to TRBD2. V dropped 1 base and J dropped 4; count of bases not matched to a gene: 3. The CDR3 extends over 16 amino acids. Germline V gene lookup returns CDR1 SGDLS and CDR2 YYNGEE. The CDR3 reads CASSVQGLAGAETQYF. The DNA of the CDR3 is TGTGCCAGCAGCGTACAGGGACTAGCGGGAGCAGAGACCCAGTACTTC.

Notes on this clone: Other DNA sequences in this sample translate to the same CDR3. The genes are TRBV7-3 and TRBJ2-5; D remains ambiguous. Trimming took 3 bases from V and 1 from J, leaving 6 bases between them. Looked up from germline, CDR1 is SGHTA and CDR2 is FQGTGA. The CDR3 has 13 residues. CDR3 sequence: CASSFGPQETQYF. The CDR3, as DNA: TGTGCCAGCAGCTTCGGGCCCCAAGAGACCCAGTACTTC.

V gene TRBV2 combines with J gene TRBJ1-5; 7 bases agree with TRBD1. The CDR3 runs to 13 residues. Germline CDR1 SNHLY, CDR2 FYNNEI. After removal of 5 bases from V and 4 bases from J, the junction contained 2 bases not matched to a gene. The CDR3 DNA follows: TGTGCCAGCAGTCAGGGGGAGAATCAGCCCCAGCATTTT. Protein product: CASSQGENQPQHF.

The gene calls are TRBV2 and TRBJ2-4; D gene uncertain. Germline-derived CDR1 and CDR2 are SNHLY and FYNNEI. Trimming took off 2 bases at V and 9 bases at J, with 5 bases between the two ends. This CDR3 has 11 amino acids. This chain's CDR3 is CASSEQAIQYF. The CDR3 DNA sequence: TGTGCCAGCAGTGAACAGGCCATTCAGTACTTC. Looking up the rest from reference TRBV2 and TRBJ2-4 gives the full variable domain: EPEVTQTPSHQVTQMGQEVILRCVPISNHLYFYWYRQILGQKVEFLVSFYNNEISEKSEIFDDQFSVERPDGSNFTLKIRSTKLEDSAMYFCASSEQAIQYFGAGTRLSVL.

This rearrangement joins TRBV5-4 to TRBJ2-7, with unresolved D. V shed 3 bases and J shed 3 bases, with 13 bases lying between them. The CDR3 extends over 14 amino acids. Germline CDR1 SGHNT, CDR2 YYREEE (reference sequence). The CDR3 DNA sequence: TGTGCCAGCAGCTCTGGTGCCTCCAGCTACGAGCAGTACTTC. Protein: CASSSGASSYEQYF.

This clone came up once. This chain uses TRBV5-4 with TRBJ1-3; D perhaps matches TRBD1 (6 bases). V was cut by 1 base and J by 2 bases, with 10 bases left in between. The germline V gene has CDR1 SGHNT and CDR2 YYREEE (reference sequence). The CDR3 contains 15 residues. CDR3 sequence reads: CASSLRGGPGNTIYF. DNA of the CDR3: TGTGCCAGCAGCTTGAGGGGGGGGCCTGGAAACACCATATATTTT.

The V and J genes are TRBV9 and TRBJ2-1; TRBD1 aligns across 12 bases. This CDR3 is built from 15 residues. The germline V gene encodes CDR1 SGDLS and CDR2 YYNGEE. Trimming at V came to 3 bases and at J to 4 bases, leaving 2 bases not matched to a gene. The CDR3 reads CASSEGQGAYNEQFF. In DNA form, the CDR3 reads TGTGCCAGCAGCGAGGGACAGGGGGCTTACAATGAGCAGTTCTTC.